The clone carrying this TCR beta chain showed up just a few times. Antigen: not known. The CDR3 sequence is 15 residues long. Germline CDR1 reads SEHNR; CDR2 reads FQNEAQ (reference sequence). Trimming removed 1 base from V and 5 bases from J, with 15 bases in between. This sample stems from a study of T-cell memory formation after mild COVID-19. TCRdb analysed the 5' RACE reads with MiXCR anew, one entry per CDR3 protein. The data show over 130,000 distinct CDR3 sequences, 11% to 15% seen once. Study findings and constraints: Second-wave clones peaking on day 37 lacked confirmed SARS-CoV-2 specificity. Some SARS-CoV-2-responding clones were already detected in memory before infection.

The source is an adult woman who had mild COVID-19 (a few samples of this study predate the infection). Cell type and time point are not known. Input material: PBMCs or a T cell subset sorted from them (not recorded which). This chain joins TRBV7-9 and TRBJ2-7; a possible D gene is TRBD1 (5 bases). In DNA, the CDR3 is TGTGCCAGCAGCTTAGGGGCAGGGTTCCTGGACGAGCAGTACTTC. Protein product: CASSLGAGFLDEQYF.